The 27 T cell receptor beta chains below were found in one sample sequenced in a study of CD8+ T cells in alopecia areata. RNA was extracted and reverse transcribed into cDNA as the sequencing template. The table came from immunoSEQ multiplex PCR; TCRdb's copy has only in-frame clones and leaves some out. The table lists 75,000 to 100,000 clones, 35% to 45% of them singletons. The sample taken for sequencing was CD4+ T cells sorted from blood. The receptor set was obtained from a human donor with alopecia areata.

This clone showed up just a few times. The sample has other DNA sequences that encode this CDR3 too. V gene TRBV29-1 combines with J gene TRBJ1-1; D uncertain. V lost 1 base and J lost 4, with 4 bases in between. The germline gives CDR1 SQVTM, CDR2 ANQGSEA. The CDR3 length is 11 residues. The chain's CDR3 is CSVEGGTEAFF. CDR3 nucleotide sequence: TGCAGCGTTGAAGGAGGCACTGAAGCTTTCTTT.

This clone was seen a few times. This chain joins TRBV5-6 and TRBJ1-2; 7 positions match TRBD1. CDR1 SGHDT and CDR2 YYEEEE come from the germline V gene. This CDR3 spans 14 amino acids. J gave up 2 bases and V 3 bases, and 4 bases lay outside the gene matches. Written as DNA, the CDR3 is TGTGCCAGCAGCTCCCGGACAGGAAACTATGGCTACACCTTC. Its translation is CASSSRTGNYGYTF.

The chain couples TRBV11-2 to TRBJ2-3; D not certain. The CDR3 is 11 amino acids. The germline V and J ends were trimmed by 4 bases and 14 bases, with 13 bases remaining between them. Germline CDR1 SGHAT, CDR2 FQNNGV. The CDR3 sequence is CASSSDSLGYF. The CDR3 bases are TGTGCCAGCAGCTCTGACTCCCTCGGGTATTTT.

CDR3 nucleotides: TGCAGCGCGCACTCTAAGTTATTGGACACTGAAGCTTTCTTT. This sequence encodes CSAHSKLLDTEAFF. This chain links TRBV29-1 with TRBJ1-1, with D unresolved. Trimming stripped 7 bases from V and 3 bases from J, with 18 bases between. Germline CDR1 and CDR2: SQVTM and ANQGSEA. The CDR3 totals 14 residues.

The rearrangement links TRBV7-3 to TRBJ2-2, with D perhaps TRBD1 or TRBD2 (5 bases each). V shed 4 bases and J shed 6 bases, with 9 bases lying between them. The germline V gene encodes CDR1 SGHTA and CDR2 FQGTGA. The CDR3 has 13 residues. CDR3 nucleotides: TGTGCCAGCAGCTCCTCGGGGCCCGGGGAGCTGTTTTTT. Its protein is CASSSSGPGELFF.

The chain employs TRBV29-1 and TRBJ2-3; D call uncertain. The CDR3 loop spans 14 amino acids. The germline CDR1 and CDR2 sequences are SQVTM and ANQGSEA. V was pared by 2 bases and J by 2 bases, with 11 bases between. This CDR3 reads CSVETWEFTDTQYF. The CDR3 coding sequence is TGCAGCGTTGAAACGTGGGAATTCACAGATACGCAGTATTTT.

The V and J genes are TRBV30 and TRBJ1-3, with D uncertain. This CDR3 is 13 amino acids long. CDR1 is GTSNPN and CDR2 is SVGIG in the germline V gene (reference sequence). V lost 2 bases and J lost 2, with 7 bases in between. The CDR3 spells CAWSIEPGNTIYF. DNA of the CDR3: TGTGCCTGGAGTATAGAACCTGGAAACACCATATATTTT.

V usage is TRBV6-1 and J usage is TRBJ2-1; TRBD2 aligns across 7 bases. V shed 3 bases and J 3 bases; nucleotides not matched to a gene: 14. Germline assignment: CDR1 MNHNS and CDR2 SASEGT. The CDR3 covers 18 residues. CDR3 in DNA: TGTGCCAGCAGTGACCCCAGCGGGGCGGGGAAAGGCTACAATGAGCAGTTCTTC. This codes for CASSDPSGAGKGYNEQFF.

This rearrangement joins TRBV5-4 to TRBJ1-2; 7 nucleotides align to TRBD1. Unmatched junction bases numbered 6, after V lost 4 bases and J lost 3 bases. The CDR3 consists of 14 residues. The germline CDR1 and CDR2 sequences are SGHNT and YYREEE (reference sequence). The CDR3, as DNA: TGTGCCAGCAGCCGACCGGGACAGCACTATGGCTACACCTTC. Its protein is CASSRPGQHYGYTF.

V gene TRBV30 combines with J gene TRBJ2-1, with 8 bases fitting TRBD2. J was trimmed by 12 bases and V by 3 bases; bases with no gene match: 16. This CDR3 region has 15 residues. Germline-derived CDR1 and CDR2 are GTSNPN and SVGIG (reference sequence). CDR3 nucleotides: TGTGCCTGGAGCATCTTCGCGGGGGGTCTGAGAGGGCAGTTCTTC. Residues: CAWSIFAGGLRGQFF.

This chain links TRBV9 with TRBJ1-2; D is uncertain. V lost 0 bases to trimming and J lost 5 bases, with 8 bases between them. The V gene's germline CDR1 is SGDLS and CDR2 YYNGEE. CDR3 length equals 13 residues. The CDR3 region is CASSVEREYGYTF. The CDR3 DNA reads TGTGCCAGCAGCGTAGAGAGGGAATATGGCTACACCTTC.

In its sample, this clone was seen a few times. The chain links TRBV5-1 to TRBJ2-7, with 11 bases fitting TRBD1. This CDR3 is built from 16 residues. V trimming: 0 bases; J trimming: 4 bases; junction bases outside the gene matches: 6. Germline assignment: CDR1 SGHRS and CDR2 YFSETQ. CDR3 amino acids: CASSLADRGRVYEQYF. CDR3 in DNA: TGCGCCAGCAGCTTGGCGGACAGGGGGCGCGTATACGAGCAGTACTTC.

CDR3 bases: TGCGCCAGCGCCTCAATACACAATGAGCAGTTCTTC. This encodes CASASIHNEQFF. This chain uses TRBV4-1 with TRBJ2-1; D is undetermined. The CDR3 runs to 12 residues. Germline V gene lookup returns CDR1 MGHRA and CDR2 YSYEKL. The V end lost 8 bases, the J end lost 5 bases, and 10 bases lay between the germline ends.

This clone was seen a few times. The chain recombines TRBV11-2 with TRBJ1-2; D is unresolved. This CDR3 has 9 amino acids. Germline V gene lookup returns CDR1 SGHAT and CDR2 FQNNGV. V shed 10 bases and J shed 10 bases, with 10 bases lying between them. Here the CDR3 reads CATDDPYTF. DNA of the CDR3: TGTGCCACCGACGATCCCTACACCTTC. Variable domain in full (rest from reference TRBV11-2 and TRBJ1-2): EAGVAQSPRYKIIEKRQSVAFWCNPISGHATLYWYQQILGQGPKLLIQFQNNGVVDDSQLPKDRFSAERLKGVDSTLKIQPAKLEDSAVYLCATDDPYTFGSGTRLTVV.

The V and J genes are TRBV30 and TRBJ1-1, with a possible D match to TRBD1 (5 bases). V lost 3 bases to trimming and J lost 6 bases, with 17 bases between them. Germline CDR1 is GTSNPN and CDR2 is SVGIG (reference sequence). The CDR3 spans 14 residues. The CDR3 DNA reads as TGTGCCTGGAGCGCCTCCCAGACAGCCCCTGAAGCTTTCTTT. It encodes CAWSASQTAPEAFF.

This chain's CDR3 is CASSLESVSYNEQFF. The CDR3, as DNA: TGTGCCAGCAGCTTAGAGAGTGTCTCCTACAATGAGCAGTTCTTC. This chain connects TRBV7-2 to TRBJ2-1; D is uncertain. V was trimmed by 1 base and J by 0 bases, leaving 7 bases between them. The CDR3 has 15 residues. CDR1 is SGHTA and CDR2 is FQGNSA in the germline V gene.

The V call is TRBV30, the J call TRBJ2-5, with D maybe TRBD2 (6 bases). CDR1 GTSNPN and CDR2 SVGIG come from the germline V gene (reference sequence). Trimming took 4 bases from V and 1 from J, leaving 13 bases between them. This CDR3 has 14 residues. The CDR3 DNA follows: TGTGCCTGGAAGGGCGGGAACTTCCAAGAGACCCAGTACTTC. Its translation is CAWKGGNFQETQYF.

The CDR3 nucleotides are TGCGCCAGCAGCTTGCGGGCACCTGGGCACAATGAGCAGTTCTTC. Translated: CASSLRAPGHNEQFF. The chain links TRBV5-1 to TRBJ2-1; D call uncertain. V lost 1 base, J lost 5 bases, and 13 bases lay in between. The CDR3 is made up of 15 amino acids. The germline gives CDR1 SGHRS, CDR2 YFSETQ.

Only a few counts were recorded for this clone. This rearrangement joins TRBV29-1 to TRBJ1-1; tentative D call: TRBD1 (5 bases). Germline V gene lookup returns CDR1 SQVTM and CDR2 ANQGSEA. V lost 7 bases and J 5 bases, leaving 20 bases between the germline ends. This CDR3 has 14 amino acids. Here the CDR3 DNA reads TGCAGCGCCCGTCAGGGTCGAATTGATACTGAAGCTTTCTTT. This sequence encodes CSARQGRIDTEAFF.

CDR3 sequence reads: CSVERAGIGEQFF. In DNA form, the CDR3 reads TGCAGCGTTGAACGTGCGGGAATCGGTGAGCAGTTCTTC. The chain couples TRBV29-1 to TRBJ2-1, with TRBD2 as a possible D gene (6 bases). The CDR3 runs 13 residues. Germline V gives CDR1 SQVTM, CDR2 ANQGSEA. V shed 2 bases and J shed 9 bases, with 14 bases lying between them.

V gene TRBV28 combines with J gene TRBJ2-3; perhaps TRBD1 as D (7 bases). The V and J ends lost 10 bases and 1 base respectively, with 15 bases between them. The CDR3 totals 14 residues. In germline, CDR1 is MDHEN, CDR2 SYDVKM. The CDR3 here is CATQGGFGTDTQYF. CDR3 in DNA: TGTGCCACCCAGGGGGGATTCGGCACAGATACGCAGTATTTT.

This clone appeared a few times. The rearrangement links TRBV14 to TRBJ1-1; D remains unclear. CDR1 SGHDN and CDR2 FVKESK come from the germline V gene. The CDR3 is 16 amino acids. The V end lost 0 bases, the J end lost 3 bases, and 14 bases lay between the germline ends. The CDR3 nucleotides are TGTGCCAGCAGCCAAGATCCAGGCGACTTTTACACTGAAGCTTTCTTT. This translates into CASSQDPGDFYTEAFF. The whole variable domain, remainder taken from reference TRBV14 and TRBJ1-1, is EAGVTQFPSHSVIEKGQTVTLRCDPISGHDNLYWYRRVMGKEIKFLLHFVKESKQDESGMPNNRFLAERTGGTYSTLKVQPAELEDSGVYFCASSQDPGDFYTEAFFGQGTRLTVV.

V and J are TRBV29-1 and TRBJ1-2; D is perhaps TRBD1 (6 bases). CDR1 is SQVTM, CDR2 ANQGSEA, per germline. V lost 7 bases and J 4 bases, leaving 16 bases between the germline ends. The CDR3 spans 13 residues. The CDR3 sequence is CSGRLSTGYGYTF. The CDR3 DNA is TGCAGCGGCCGACTATCGACAGGCTATGGCTACACCTTC.

The rearrangement joins TRBV6-5 to TRBJ2-3; TRBD1 or TRBD2 may be the D gene (5 bases each). The CDR3 runs to 14 residues. Germline-derived CDR1 and CDR2 are MNHEY and SVGAGI. V was pared by 2 bases and J by 2 bases, with 8 bases between. CDR3 DNA: TGTGCCAGCAGTTACAGGGACCTCACAGATACGCAGTATTTT. Translated, it gives CASSYRDLTDTQYF.

DNA for the CDR3: TGTGCCAGCAGCTTACCAGCGGGGGGGCCTAGTACGCAGTATTTT. Amino acids: CASSLPAGGPSTQYF. This chain links TRBV7-2 with TRBJ2-3, with TRBD2 matching over 10 bases. The CDR3 loop spans 15 amino acids. The trim removed 2 bases at V and 8 bases at J, leaving 7 bases unmatched. The germline CDR1 and CDR2 sequences are SGHTA and FQGNSA.

This clone was detected only a few times. The V and J genes are TRBV29-1 and TRBJ1-1; D may be TRBD1 (5 bases). CDR3 size: 15 residues. The germline V gene encodes CDR1 SQVTM and CDR2 ANQGSEA. The V gene lost 1 base and the J gene lost 5 bases, with 17 bases spanning the gap. Here the CDR3 DNA reads TGCAGCGTTGAAGCAGGAAAAGACCCAGGGACTGAAGCTTTCTTT. Encoded protein: CSVEAGKDPGTEAFF.

The chain combines TRBV29-1 with TRBJ2-7, with 7 bases matching TRBD2. The CDR3 covers 14 residues. Germline CDR1 and CDR2: SQVTM and ANQGSEA. Unmatched junction bases numbered 12, after V lost 8 bases and J lost 2 bases. CDR3 residues: CSSRGEPLAYEQYF. The CDR3, as DNA: TGCAGCTCCCGGGGGGAGCCCCTTGCCTACGAGCAGTACTTC.